The following is a T cell receptor (beta chain) sequence with its context. Antigen specificity is unknown. This sample stems from a study of Ad26.COV2.S vaccination and SARS-CoV-2 variants. Findings and limits, study-wide: Greater spike-specific TCR breadth was seen in vaccine recipients than in placebo recipients.

The treatment: about 20 received Ad26.COV2.S at low or high dose, single or two shots; about 5 received placebo; per-sample allocation not given. Sample collection was performed on day 63 after the first vaccine or placebo injection. An adult aged 18-55 years in Boston served as the donor. Germline V gives CDR1 SGHAT, CDR2 FQNNGV. The ends were cut back, 3 bases at V and 3 bases at J, with 12 bases in the middle. The CDR3 covers 15 residues. Sequencing used immunoSEQ multiplex PCR; TCRdb keeps in-frame clones, though not all of them. This sample has about 680,000 clones, with 89% found just once. Sequencing used peripheral blood, obtained in a trial of Ad26.COV2.S vaccine versus placebo. The TCR was taken from a person aged 18 to 59 who received the Ad26.COV2.S COVID-19 vaccine or a placebo. V usage is TRBV11-2 and J usage is TRBJ1-5; TRBD1 is a possible D gene (5 bases). CDR3 nucleotide sequence: TGTGCCAGCAGCTTTGGGACGGAGGACAATCAGCCCCAGCATTTT. This encodes CASSFGTEDNQPQHF.